This TCR beta chain was identified in a study of Ad26.COV2.S vaccination and SARS-CoV-2 variants listed by TCRdb under 2021. With regard to the full study: Donors in the vaccine arm were drawn from COV1001, a multicentre, randomized, double-blind, placebo-controlled phase I-IIa trial testing Ad26.COV2.S in healthy adults. Dosing of Ad26.COV2.S was intramuscular, at either 5x10^10 or 1x10^11 viral particles, delivered as one shot or as two shots spaced 56 days apart. The specificity and breadth of SARS-CoV-2-reactive T cell receptors after Ad26.COV2.S vaccination were assessed by TCRbeta repertoire sequencing. Trial participants were randomized into five groups of five, in which low-dose or high-dose Ad26.COV2.S was given once or twice, or placebo was given on both occasions. Throughout the experiments and outcome assessment, investigators stayed blinded to trial group allocation. A total of approximately 32 samples were included in the TCR-sequenced set, comprising roughly 20 Ad26.COV2.S vaccine recipients, 5 placebo recipients and 8 SARS-CoV-2 convalescent individuals. On the study overall, not on this receptor specifically: The study lacked the statistical power to compare responses across vaccine doses or regimens. Vaccine and placebo recipients had comparable non-spike TCR breadth, which fits with the vaccine containing only spike. After vaccination, substantial breadth of spike-specific CD8+ and CD4+ T cell responses was reported. The authors noted that the TCR breadth and depth analyses may have underestimated total T cell responses. Spike-specific TCR breadth was higher in Ad26.COV2.S recipients than in placebo recipients (P = 0.0014).

V and J are truncated by 6 bases and 6 bases respectively, leaving an intervening sequence of 11 bases. Sequences SNHLY (CDR1) and FYNNEI (CDR2) are obtained from the germline V gene. Including the terminal cysteine and phenylalanine, the CDR3 comprises 13 residues. Just the 39-base CDR3 DNA is kept, in frame starting at base 1. Of note for this clone: Its antigen is currently not known. No base quality information exists; no much larger clone differs at one position.

TCRbeta CDR3 regions were sequenced with the immunoSEQ Assay. After extraction, genomic DNA underwent amplification by bias-controlled multiplex PCR, followed by high-throughput sequencing. The published analysis was carried out like this. Collapsing and filtering of sequences were performed to quantify the absolute abundance of each unique TCRbeta CDR3 region. T cell fraction was estimated by normalizing TCRbeta template counts to usable DNA, which was measured by amplifying reference genes present in all nucleated cells. Repertoire TCRs were annotated as SARS-CoV-2-specific when V gene, CDR3 amino acid sequence and J gene were exactly matched to a known reactive TCR set. The reference SARS-CoV-2 TCR set came from MIRA and was filtered for enrichment in COVID-19-positive ImmuneCODE repertoires, removing public or cross-reactive TCRs. Drawing on the MIRA antigens, annotated TCRs were analysed further at the level of specific ORF or position within ORF. Breadth was defined as annotated unique rearrangements over total unique productive rearrangements; depth was the summed frequency of those rearrangements. Two-sided Wilcoxon rank-sum tests were used to compare TCR breadth between groups. The immuneACCESS repertoire file appears here via TCRdb, limited to in-frame rearrangements. These files lack a portion of the clones; in checked studies, under half of the deficit traces to unresolved V genes, and the cause of the others is not known. The D gene and trimming were derived from the DNA, and the V and J assignments and clone size from that table. Across this sample there are fewer than 900,000 clones, with around 90% seen only once. Approximately 1.5% of the sample is taken by the ten largest.

The treatment or condition label on this specimen signifies: around 19 received Ad26.COV2.S at low or high dose, single or two shots; several received placebo; per-sample allocation not given. For vaccine and placebo recipients, repertoires were sequenced using samples collected on day 63 after the first injection. Cohort 1b enrolled fewer than 30 adults aged 18-55 years at a single site in Boston, USA, between 29 July and 7 August 2020. Ad26.COV2.S was a replication-incompetent adenovirus type 26 vector expressing a prefusion-stabilized SARS-CoV-2 spike protein from the original Wuhan strain. The chain is encoded by TRBV2 joined to TRBJ2-2; the D segment might be TRBD1 or TRBD2, since each matches 5 bases. Sequences were derived from peripheral blood, sampled in a trial of Ad26.COV2.S vaccine versus placebo. The TCR originated in a person aged 18-60 years who received the Ad26.COV2.S COVID-19 vaccine or a placebo. In nucleotides, the sequence is TGTGCCAGCAGCGTGGGGACCGCCGGGGAGCTGTTTTTT. Protein translation: CASSVGTAGELFF.